These 10 T cell receptor beta chains originate from one sample sequenced in a study of blood T cell repertoires in COVID-19. Assay used: immunoSEQ multiplex PCR; TCRdb lists only in-frame clones, some missing. The sample has 150,000 or so clones, 75% to 85% seen once. The source material was peripheral blood. Receptors were obtained from a woman in her sixties or seventies with COVID-19, enrolled during active disease.

V gene TRBV6-6 combines with J gene TRBJ1-2; a possible D gene is TRBD1 (5 bases). The CDR3 consists of 17 residues. Germline-derived CDR1 and CDR2 are MNHNY and SVGAGI (reference sequence). With 5 bases removed from V and 7 bases from J, the gap between germline ends came to 26 bases. The CDR3 DNA reads as TGTGCCAGCAGTCGAGGGCCTGATCTGACCTTCGGGGGTGGCTACACCTTC. It specifies CASSRGPDLTFGGGYTF.

This clone came up once. The genes are TRBV5-1 and TRBJ2-3; 8 positions match TRBD2. V was pared by 1 base and J by 6 bases, with 7 bases of the junction left unmatched. CDR1 and CDR2 from the germline V gene are SGHRS and YFSETQ. The CDR3 covers 15 residues. DNA for the CDR3: TGCGCCAGCAGCTTGTCTGCGGGGGGCCCCGATACGCAGTATTTT. Amino acids: CASSLSAGGPDTQYF.

The chain couples TRBV6-5 to TRBJ2-1; TRBD1 matches at 8 bases. Germline loops: CDR1 MNHEY, CDR2 SVGAGI. After removal of 5 bases from V and 10 bases from J, the junction contained 10 bases not matched to a gene. The length of the CDR3 is 14 residues. The CDR3 spells CASSQYQGAYEQFF. The DNA for the CDR3 is TGTGCCAGCAGTCAATACCAGGGGGCCTACGAGCAGTTCTTC.

This clone occurred once. J is TRBJ2-1 and V is TRBV6-5; D is possibly TRBD1 (5 bases). The CDR3 is made up of 12 amino acids. Germline loops: CDR1 MNHEY, CDR2 SVGAGI. Trimming removed 8 bases at V and 9 bases at J, with 14 bases between. The CDR3 DNA sequence: TGTGCCAGCCGATCAGGGTTAGGTGAGCAGTTCTTC. The encoded protein is CASRSGLGEQFF.

The chain couples TRBV6-4 to TRBJ2-3; D may be TRBD1 (5 bases). Germline lookup yields CDR1 MRHNA and CDR2 SNTAGT. The V and J ends lost 2 bases and 3 bases respectively, with 6 bases between them. The CDR3 runs 13 residues. CDR3 DNA: TGTGCCAGCAGTGACCAGGGAACAGATACGCAGTATTTT. Its translation is CASSDQGTDTQYF.

This chain joins TRBV29-1 and TRBJ2-1, with 7 bases aligning to TRBD2. Trimming at V came to 8 bases and at J to 6 bases, leaving 7 bases not matched to a gene. Germline values: CDR1 SQVTM, CDR2 ANQGSEA. This CDR3 contains 12 residues. CDR3 residues: CSLLGGGNEQFF. CDR3 nucleotides: TGCAGCCTCTTGGGGGGGGGCAATGAGCAGTTCTTC.

This clone was seen only a few times. V gene TRBV6-5 combines with J gene TRBJ1-1; TRBD1 matches at 7 bases. The CDR3 has 15 residues. Germline CDR1 is MNHEY and CDR2 is SVGAGI. Trimming took 2 bases from V and 5 from J; bases not matched to a gene: 8. The CDR3 region is CASSYDRARGTEAFF. The CDR3 region has the DNA TGTGCCAGCAGTTACGACAGGGCGAGGGGGACTGAAGCTTTCTTT.

The table lists this clone with a count of one. This chain links TRBV6-5 with TRBJ2-2; TRBD1 might be the D (6 bases). The CDR3 is 13 amino acids. CDR1 is MNHEY, CDR2 SVGAGI, per germline. V was clipped by 10 bases and J by 5 bases, with 14 bases between them. The CDR3 reads CATRNRETGELFF. As DNA, the CDR3 is TGTGCCACCAGAAACAGGGAAACCGGGGAGCTGTTTTTT.

The chain employs TRBV5-1 and TRBJ1-6, with a weak D call TRBD1 (6 bases). The V end lost 2 bases, the J end lost 4 bases, and 7 bases lay between the germline ends. The CDR3 covers 14 residues. Germline V lookup: CDR1 SGHRS, CDR2 YFSETQ. This CDR3 is CASSFRGYNSPLHF. The DNA of the CDR3 is TGCGCCAGCAGCTTTAGGGGGTATAATTCACCCCTCCACTTT.

The chain carries TRBV6-5 and TRBJ2-3; 11 nucleotides align to TRBD2. This CDR3 is built from 15 residues. Germline V gene data show CDR1 as MNHEY and CDR2 as SVGAGI. V was pared by 6 bases and J by 6 bases, with 8 bases of the junction left unmatched. CDR3 residues: CASRPGTSGPDTQYF. CDR3 DNA sequence: TGTGCCAGCAGACCCGGGACTAGCGGCCCCGATACGCAGTATTTT.